This T cell receptor beta chain was found in a study of blood T cell repertoires in COVID-19. Sequencing was performed with immunoSEQ multiplex PCR; in TCRdb, only in-frame clones are kept and a portion is missing. Of fewer than 200,000 clones listed, 84% were seen once; the top ten hold less than 15%. This CDR3 region has 13 residues. CDR1 is MNHEY and CDR2 is SVGAGI in the germline V gene. The ends lost 5 bases at V and 7 bases at J; junction bases unmatched: 6. The chain links TRBV6-5 to TRBJ1-1; TRBD1 aligns across 8 bases. What was sequenced was PBMCs or T cells enriched from blood (not recorded which). The source of this sequence is a man in his fifties who had recovered from COVID-19. The CDR3 sequence: CASSQGAVGEAFF. In nucleotides, the CDR3 is TGTGCCAGCAGTCAGGGGGCCGTGGGTGAAGCTTTCTTT.